The sequence of this T cell receptor (beta chain) was determined in a study of blood T cell repertoires in COVID-19. Across the whole study: Acute and convalescent COVID-19 specimens originated in the United States, Italy and Spain. Sample material is recorded as cDNA or gDNA derived from T cells, B-cell-depleted T cells, or PBMCs.

This clone is a singleton in its sample. Authors' analysis steps: Amplification with reference gene primers provided the estimates of nucleated cell counts. Profiled with immunoSEQ multiplex PCR; TCRdb holds only in-frame clones, not every one. That table gives V, J and clone size, and the DNA gave D and trimming. Of approximately 440,000 clones in the sample, about 87% are singletons; the top ten hold roughly 12%. The CDR3 has 13 amino acids. Trimming stripped 3 bases from V and 8 bases from J, with 16 bases between. Looked up from germline, CDR1 is GTSNPN and CDR2 is SVGIG (reference sequence). The Seattle patients, enrolled during active infection, were followed longitudinally.

What was sequenced was peripheral blood. The V and J genes are TRBV30 and TRBJ1-2; perhaps TRBD1 as D (6 bases). This TCR came from a woman in her forties or fifties with COVID-19, enrolled during active disease. DNA of the CDR3: TGTGCCTGGAGCGCGGACAGTCAAGGAGGCTACACCTTC. Translating it yields CAWSADSQGGYTF.